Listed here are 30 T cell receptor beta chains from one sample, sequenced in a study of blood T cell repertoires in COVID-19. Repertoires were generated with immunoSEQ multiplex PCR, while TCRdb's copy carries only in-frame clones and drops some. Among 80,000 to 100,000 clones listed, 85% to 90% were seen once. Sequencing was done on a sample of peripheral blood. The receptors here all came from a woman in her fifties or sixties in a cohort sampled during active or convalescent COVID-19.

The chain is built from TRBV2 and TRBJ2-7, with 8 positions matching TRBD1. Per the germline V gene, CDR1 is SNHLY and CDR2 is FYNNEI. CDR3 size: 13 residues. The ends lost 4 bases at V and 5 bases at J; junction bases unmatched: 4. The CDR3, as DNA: TGTGCCAGCAGTGGACAGGGGAACCACGAGCAGTACTTC. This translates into CASSGQGNHEQYF.

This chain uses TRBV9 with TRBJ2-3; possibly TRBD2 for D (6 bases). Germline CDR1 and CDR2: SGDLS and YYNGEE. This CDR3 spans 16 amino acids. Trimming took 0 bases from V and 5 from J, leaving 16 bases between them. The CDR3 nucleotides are TGTGCCAGCAGCGTAGCTACGAGGGAGGCGGGAGATACGCAGTATTTT. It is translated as CASSVATREAGDTQYF. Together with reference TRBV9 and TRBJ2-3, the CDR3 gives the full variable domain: DSGVTQTPKHLITATGQRVTLRCSPRSGDLSVYWYQQSLDQGLQFLIQYYNGEERAKGNILERFSAQQFPDLHSELNLSSLELGDSALYFCASSVATREAGDTQYFGPGTRLTVL.

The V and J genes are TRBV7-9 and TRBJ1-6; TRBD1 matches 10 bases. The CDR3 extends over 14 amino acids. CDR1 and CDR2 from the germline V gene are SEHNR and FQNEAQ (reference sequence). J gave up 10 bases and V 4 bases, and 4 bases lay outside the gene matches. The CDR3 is CASSSGTGESPLHF. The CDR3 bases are TGTGCCAGCAGCTCCGGGACAGGGGAATCACCCCTCCACTTT.

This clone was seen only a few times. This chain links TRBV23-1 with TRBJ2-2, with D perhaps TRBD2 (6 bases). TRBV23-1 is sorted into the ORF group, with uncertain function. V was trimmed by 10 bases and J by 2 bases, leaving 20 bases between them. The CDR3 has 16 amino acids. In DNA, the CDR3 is TGCGCCACCCACCCGCGCGGGGAAGCCAACACCGGGGAGCTGTTTTTT. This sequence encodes CATHPRGEANTGELFF.

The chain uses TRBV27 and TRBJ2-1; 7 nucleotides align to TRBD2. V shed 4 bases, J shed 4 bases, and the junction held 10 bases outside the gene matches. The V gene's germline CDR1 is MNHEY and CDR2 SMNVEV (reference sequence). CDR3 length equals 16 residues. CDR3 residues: CASSSPLGEGYNEQFF. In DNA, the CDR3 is TGTGCCAGCAGTTCTCCGTTGGGGGAGGGTTACAATGAGCAGTTCTTC.

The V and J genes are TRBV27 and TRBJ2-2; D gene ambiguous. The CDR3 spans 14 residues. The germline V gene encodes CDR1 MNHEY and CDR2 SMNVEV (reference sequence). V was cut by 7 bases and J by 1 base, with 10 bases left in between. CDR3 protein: CASMRTGNTGELFF. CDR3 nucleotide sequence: TGTGCCAGCATGAGAACGGGGAACACCGGGGAGCTGTTTTTT.

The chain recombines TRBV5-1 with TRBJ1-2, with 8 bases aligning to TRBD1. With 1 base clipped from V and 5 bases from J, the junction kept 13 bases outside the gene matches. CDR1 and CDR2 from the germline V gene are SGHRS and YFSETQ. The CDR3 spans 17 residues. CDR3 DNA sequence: TGCGCCAGCAGCTTGCCACAGGGGGTTCAAAGGTCTTATGGCTACACCTTC. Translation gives CASSLPQGVQRSYGYTF.

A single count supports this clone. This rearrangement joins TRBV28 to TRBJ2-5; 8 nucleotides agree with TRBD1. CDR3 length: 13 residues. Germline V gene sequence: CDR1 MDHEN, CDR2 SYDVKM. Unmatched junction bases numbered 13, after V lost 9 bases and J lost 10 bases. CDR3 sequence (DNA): TGTGCCAGTAAAAGACAGGGGTCTAGGGGCCAGTACTTC. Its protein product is CASKRQGSRGQYF.

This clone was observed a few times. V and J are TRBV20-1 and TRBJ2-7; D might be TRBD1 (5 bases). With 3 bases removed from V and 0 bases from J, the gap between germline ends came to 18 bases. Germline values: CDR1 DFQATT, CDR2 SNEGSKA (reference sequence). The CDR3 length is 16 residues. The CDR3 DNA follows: TGCAGTGCTAGTCCTCCAGGGTTCGTGAGCTCCTACGAGCAGTACTTC. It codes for CSASPPGFVSSYEQYF.

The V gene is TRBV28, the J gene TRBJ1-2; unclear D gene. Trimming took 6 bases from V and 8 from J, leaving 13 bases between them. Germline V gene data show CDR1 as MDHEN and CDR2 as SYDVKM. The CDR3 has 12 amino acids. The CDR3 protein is CASRPQTGGYTF. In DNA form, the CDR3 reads TGTGCCAGCAGACCCCAGACGGGAGGCTACACCTTC.

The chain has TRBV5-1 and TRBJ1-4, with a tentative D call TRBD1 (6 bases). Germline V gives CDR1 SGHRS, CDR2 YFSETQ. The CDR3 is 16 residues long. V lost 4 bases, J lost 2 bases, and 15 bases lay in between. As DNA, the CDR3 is TGCGCCAGCAGCAATGGCGTGGGGGCGACTAATGAAAAACTGTTTTTT. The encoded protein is CASSNGVGATNEKLFF.

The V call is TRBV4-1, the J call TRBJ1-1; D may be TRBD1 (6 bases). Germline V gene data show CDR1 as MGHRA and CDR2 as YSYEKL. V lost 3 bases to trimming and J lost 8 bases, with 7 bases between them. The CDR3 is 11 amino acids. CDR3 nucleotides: TGCGCCAGCAGCCAGGGGGCAGAAGCTTTCTTT. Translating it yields CASSQGAEAFF.

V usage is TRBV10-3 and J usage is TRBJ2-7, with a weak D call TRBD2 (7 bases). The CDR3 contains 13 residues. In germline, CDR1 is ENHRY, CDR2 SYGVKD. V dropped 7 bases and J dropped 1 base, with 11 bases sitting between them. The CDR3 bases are TGTGCCATCAAGGGGGGGGCTTCCTACGAGCAGTACTTC. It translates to CAIKGGASYEQYF.

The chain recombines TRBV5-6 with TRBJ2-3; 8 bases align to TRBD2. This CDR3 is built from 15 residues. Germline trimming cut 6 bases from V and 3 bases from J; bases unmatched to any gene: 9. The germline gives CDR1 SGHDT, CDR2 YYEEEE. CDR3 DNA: TGTGCCAGCACCCCAGCGGGAGCCTCTACAGATACGCAGTATTTT. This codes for CASTPAGASTDTQYF.

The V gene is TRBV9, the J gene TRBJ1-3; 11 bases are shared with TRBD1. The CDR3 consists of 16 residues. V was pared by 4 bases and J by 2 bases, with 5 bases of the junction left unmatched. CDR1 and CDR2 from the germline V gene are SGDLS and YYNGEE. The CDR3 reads CASSIGQGATGNTIYF. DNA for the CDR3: TGTGCCAGCAGCATCGGACAGGGGGCCACTGGAAACACCATATATTTT.

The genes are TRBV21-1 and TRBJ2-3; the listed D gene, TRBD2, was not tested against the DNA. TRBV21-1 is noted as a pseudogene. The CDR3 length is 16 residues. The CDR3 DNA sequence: TGTGCCAGCAGCCCCCCAAAGCCTACCAGCACAGATACGCAGTATTTT. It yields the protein CASSPPKPTSTDTQYF.

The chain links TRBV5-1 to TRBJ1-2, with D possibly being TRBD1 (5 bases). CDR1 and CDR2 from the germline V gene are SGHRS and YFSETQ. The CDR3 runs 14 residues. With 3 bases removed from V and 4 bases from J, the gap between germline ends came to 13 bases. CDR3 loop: CASSYTETVYGYTF. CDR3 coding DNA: TGCGCCAGCAGCTACACGGAGACAGTCTATGGCTACACCTTC.

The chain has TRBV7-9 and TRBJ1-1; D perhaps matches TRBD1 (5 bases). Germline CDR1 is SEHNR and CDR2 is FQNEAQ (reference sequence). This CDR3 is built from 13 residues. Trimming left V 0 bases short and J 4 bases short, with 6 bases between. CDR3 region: CASSLAGATEAFF. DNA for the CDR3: TGTGCCAGCAGCTTAGCAGGGGCCACTGAAGCTTTCTTT. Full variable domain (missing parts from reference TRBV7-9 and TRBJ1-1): DTGVSQNPRHKITKRGQNVTFRCDPISEHNRLYWYRQTLGQGPEFLTYFQNEAQLEKSRLLSDRFSAERPKGSFSTLEIQRTEQGDSAMYLCASSLAGATEAFFGQGTRLTVV.

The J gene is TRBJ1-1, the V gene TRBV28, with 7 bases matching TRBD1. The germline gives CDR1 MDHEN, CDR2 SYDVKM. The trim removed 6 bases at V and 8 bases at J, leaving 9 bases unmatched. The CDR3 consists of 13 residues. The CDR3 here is CASRTGAILEAFF. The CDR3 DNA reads TGTGCCAGCAGAACAGGGGCCATCCTAGAAGCTTTCTTT. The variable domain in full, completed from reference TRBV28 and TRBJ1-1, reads DVKVTQSSRYLVKRTGEKVFLECVQDMDHENMFWYRQDPGLGLRLIYFSYDVKMKEKGDIPEGYSVSREKKERFSLILESASTNQTSMYLCASRTGAILEAFFGQGTRLTVV.

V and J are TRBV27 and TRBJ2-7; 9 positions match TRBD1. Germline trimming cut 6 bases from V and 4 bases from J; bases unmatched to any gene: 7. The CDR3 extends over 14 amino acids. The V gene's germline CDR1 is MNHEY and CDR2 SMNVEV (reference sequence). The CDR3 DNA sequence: TGTGCCAGCAGCCGCCTGGGACAGGGTTACGAGCAGTACTTC. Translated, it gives CASSRLGQGYEQYF.

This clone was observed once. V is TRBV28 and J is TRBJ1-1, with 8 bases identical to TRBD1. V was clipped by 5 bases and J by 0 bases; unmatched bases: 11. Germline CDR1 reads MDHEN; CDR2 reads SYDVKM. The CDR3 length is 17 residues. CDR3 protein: CASSPGGPMSMNTEAFF. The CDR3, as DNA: TGTGCCAGCAGTCCAGGGGGCCCTATGTCTATGAACACTGAAGCTTTCTTT.

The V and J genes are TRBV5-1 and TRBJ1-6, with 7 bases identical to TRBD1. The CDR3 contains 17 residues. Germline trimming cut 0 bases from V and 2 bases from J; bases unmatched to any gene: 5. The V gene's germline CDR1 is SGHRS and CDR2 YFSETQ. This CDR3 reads CASSLGDSFTYNSPLHF. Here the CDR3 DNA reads TGCGCCAGCAGCTTGGGGGACAGCTTTACCTATAATTCACCCCTCCACTTT.

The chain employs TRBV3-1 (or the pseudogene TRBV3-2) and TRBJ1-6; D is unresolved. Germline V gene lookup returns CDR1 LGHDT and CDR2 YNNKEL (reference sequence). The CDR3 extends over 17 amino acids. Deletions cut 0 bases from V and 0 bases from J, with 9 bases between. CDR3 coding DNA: TGTGCCAGCAGCCAAGAATTCTCGAGCTCCTATAATTCACCCCTCCACTTT. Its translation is CASSQEFSSSYNSPLHF.

CDR3 region: CAISLEWGGLETQYF. CDR3 nucleotides: TGTGCCATCAGCCTCGAATGGGGGGGCCTGGAGACCCAGTACTTC. The chain is built from TRBV10-3 and TRBJ2-5; TRBD2 might be the D (7 bases). Germline-derived CDR1 and CDR2 are ENHRY and SYGVKD. The CDR3 runs 15 residues. V dropped 6 bases and J dropped 5 bases, with 19 bases sitting between them.

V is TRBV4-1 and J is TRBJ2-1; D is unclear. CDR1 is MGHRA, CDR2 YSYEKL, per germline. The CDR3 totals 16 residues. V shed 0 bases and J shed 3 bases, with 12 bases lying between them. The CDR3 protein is CASSQDGTLYYNEQFF. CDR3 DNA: TGCGCCAGCAGCCAAGATGGCACACTATACTACAATGAGCAGTTCTTC.

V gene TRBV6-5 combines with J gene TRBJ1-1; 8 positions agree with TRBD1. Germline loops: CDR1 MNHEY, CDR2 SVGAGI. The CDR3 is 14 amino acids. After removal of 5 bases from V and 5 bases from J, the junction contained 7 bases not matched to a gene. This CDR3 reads CASSPDRVGTEAFF. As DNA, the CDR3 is TGTGCCAGCAGTCCGGACAGGGTTGGGACTGAAGCTTTCTTT.

CDR3 nucleotides: TGTGCCAGCTCCCGCACCGGGGAGCTGTTTTTT. It translates to CASSRTGELFF. The rearrangement links TRBV6-5 to TRBJ2-2; D gene ambiguous. Germline V lookup: CDR1 MNHEY, CDR2 SVGAGI. The CDR3 extends over 11 amino acids. Trimming pared 8 bases from V and 4 bases from J, leaving 5 bases between.

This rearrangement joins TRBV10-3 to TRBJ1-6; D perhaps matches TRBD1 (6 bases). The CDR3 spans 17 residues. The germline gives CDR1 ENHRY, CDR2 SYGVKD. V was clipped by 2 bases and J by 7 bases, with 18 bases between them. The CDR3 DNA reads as TGTGCCATCAGTGAGCCCCCCTGGACAGACGCCAATTCACCCCTCCACTTT. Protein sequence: CAISEPPWTDANSPLHF.

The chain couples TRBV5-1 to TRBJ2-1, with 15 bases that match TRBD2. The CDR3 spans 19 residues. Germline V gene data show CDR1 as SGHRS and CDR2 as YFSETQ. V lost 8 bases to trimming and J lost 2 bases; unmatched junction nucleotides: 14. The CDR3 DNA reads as TGCGCCAGTCGTACGTGGACTAGCGGGGGGGCTATCGCCTACAATGAGCAGTTCTTC. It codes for CASRTWTSGGAIAYNEQFF. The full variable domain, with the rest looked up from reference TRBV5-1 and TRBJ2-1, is KAGVTQTPRYLIKTRGQQVTLSCSPISGHRSVSWYQQTPGQGLQFLFEYFSETQRNKGNFPGRFSGRQFSNSRSEMNVSTLELGDSALYLCASRTWTSGGAIAYNEQFFGPGTRLTVL.

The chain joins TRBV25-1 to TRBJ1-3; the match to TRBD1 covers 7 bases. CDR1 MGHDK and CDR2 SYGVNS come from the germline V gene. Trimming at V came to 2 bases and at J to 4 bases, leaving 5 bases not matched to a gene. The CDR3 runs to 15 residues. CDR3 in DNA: TGTGCCAGCAGTGAAACAGGGGCCTGGGGAAACACCATATATTTT. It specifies CASSETGAWGNTIYF.